This TCR beta chain was sequenced during a study of cytomegalovirus exposure and HLA in healthy donors. Study results and limitations: TCR sequences were mostly rare, though some public TCRs occurred in many donors.

Note on this clone: The antigen is undetermined.

Amplification used 60 Vbeta primers and 13 Jbeta primers. Using immunoSEQ multiplex PCR, the repertoire was profiled, and TCRdb retains in-frame clones only, with some absent. The sample comprises 150,000 to 200,000 clones, around 78% of which are singletons, and around 2% rests with the top ten. This CDR3 is 15 amino acids long. The trim removed 1 base at V and 1 base at J, leaving 3 bases unmatched. In germline, CDR1 is SGHVS, CDR2 FNYEAQ. Material: PBMCs. The genes are TRBV7-6 and TRBJ2-5, with 7 bases that match TRBD1. This receptor was taken from a woman between 25 and 40 years old in good health and CMV-seropositive. The CDR3 DNA is TGTGCCAGCAGCTTAGGAGGGACAGTCCAAGAGACCCAGTACTTC. Its protein is CASSLGGTVQETQYF.